The 8 T cell receptor beta chains presented below share a single source sample, sequenced in a study of T cells in Graves' hyperthyroidism and ophthalmopathy. Regions amplified from RNA transcripts were the TCR beta CDR3 regions. Using the HTBI primer set, a first-round RT-PCR was run on the TCR CDR3. MiXCR, applied by TCRdb to the multiplex PCR reads, yields one record per CDR3 protein. This sample has about 640,000 distinct CDR3 sequences; around 20% occur once, and the top ten carry under 35%. What was sequenced was blood. Receptors originate from a man in his thirties or forties with Graves' ophthalmopathy.

The V gene is TRBV9, the J gene TRBJ1-4, with D perhaps TRBD1 (5 bases). The V gene lost 3 bases and the J gene lost 7 bases, with 25 bases spanning the gap. The CDR3 contains 18 residues. Germline V gene lookup returns CDR1 SGDLS and CDR2 YYNGEE. The CDR3 DNA follows: TGTGCCAGCAGCGGGGGGTCAGTGGACCCAGGACGAGCTGAAAAACTGTTTTTT. Translated, it gives CASSGGSVDPGRAEKLFF. Filled out from reference TRBV9 and TRBJ1-4, the complete variable domain reads DSGVTQTPKHLITATGQRVTLRCSPRSGDLSVYWYQQSLDQGLQFLIQYYNGEERAKGNILERFSAQQFPDLHSELNLSSLELGDSALYFCASSGGSVDPGRAEKLFFGSGTQLSVL.

This clonotype was seen only a few times. This rearrangement joins TRBV7-9 to TRBJ2-7, with 8 bases matching TRBD1. CDR3 length equals 16 residues. V gave up 4 bases and J gave up 2 bases; unmatched junction bases: 10. Germline values: CDR1 SEHNR, CDR2 FQNEAQ (reference sequence). This chain's CDR3 is CASSSEPGTGTYEQYF. DNA for the CDR3: TGTGCCAGCAGCTCGGAACCCGGGACAGGAACCTACGAGCAGTACTTC.

This chain joins TRBV28 and TRBJ2-7; D possibly uses TRBD1 or TRBD2 (6 bases each). The V end lost 3 bases, the J end lost 2 bases, and 11 bases lay between the germline ends. CDR3 length equals 14 residues. The germline V gene encodes CDR1 MDHEN and CDR2 SYDVKM. The CDR3 bases are TGTGCCAGCAGTTTGAGGGGGGCGACCTACGAGCAGTACTTC. Translated: CASSLRGATYEQYF. The full variable domain, in which reference TRBV28 and TRBJ2-7 provide the parts outside the CDR3, is DVKVTQSSRYLVKRTGEKVFLECVQDMDHENMFWYRQDPGLGLRLIYFSYDVKMKEKGDIPEGYSVSREKKERFSLILESASTNQTSMYLCASSLRGATYEQYFGPGTRLTVT.

This clonotype was observed many times. V is TRBV7-2 and J is TRBJ2-7; D could derive from TRBD1 or TRBD2 (6 bases each). CDR1 is SGHTA, CDR2 FQGNSA, per germline. The V gene lost 4 bases and the J gene lost 2 bases, with 18 bases spanning the gap. The CDR3 loop spans 16 amino acids. This CDR3 reads CASSSGAGLTTYEQYF. The CDR3 nucleotides are TGTGCCAGCAGCTCGGGGGCAGGACTGACAACCTACGAGCAGTACTTC.

This clonotype was recorded a few times. This chain uses TRBV19 with TRBJ2-1; the match to TRBD1 covers 7 bases. This CDR3 has 12 amino acids. Germline V lookup: CDR1 LNHDA, CDR2 SQIVND (reference sequence). Germline trimming cut 3 bases from V and 9 bases from J; bases unmatched to any gene: 2. This CDR3 is CASSMTGFEQFF. Here the CDR3 DNA reads TGTGCCAGTAGTATGACAGGGTTTGAGCAGTTCTTC.

This clonotype was counted many times. The V gene is TRBV7-8, the J gene TRBJ2-1; the match to TRBD1 covers 9 bases. CDR1 and CDR2 from the germline V gene are SGHVS and FQNEAQ. Unmatched junction bases numbered 3, after V lost 2 bases and J lost 4 bases. The CDR3 loop spans 15 amino acids. In nucleotides, the CDR3 is TGTGCCAGCAGCTTAAGCGGGACAGGGTACAATGAGCAGTTCTTC. Residues: CASSLSGTGYNEQFF.

The chain couples TRBV27 to TRBJ2-7, with 11 nucleotides matching TRBD2. V was clipped by 0 bases and J by 6 bases; unmatched bases: 4. Germline V lookup: CDR1 MNHEY, CDR2 SMNVEV (reference sequence). The CDR3 totals 15 residues. CDR3 region: CASSLSTSGRGEQYF. The CDR3 DNA reads as TGTGCCAGCAGTTTATCTACTAGCGGGAGAGGCGAGCAGTACTTC.

Only a few counts were recorded for this clonotype. The chain carries TRBV30 and TRBJ2-7; TRBD2 agrees at 9 bases. CDR1 and CDR2 from the germline V gene are GTSNPN and SVGIG (reference sequence). V shed 5 bases and J 6 bases; nucleotides not matched to a gene: 5. This CDR3 is 12 amino acids long. CDR3 sequence reads: CAWGPRGGEQYF. CDR3 DNA: TGTGCCTGGGGTCCGCGGGGGGGCGAGCAGTACTTC.